The T cell receptor (beta chain) described here comes from a study of graft-versus-host responses after intestinal transplantation. Points from the study as a whole: Graft-donor T cell macrochimerism in patients accompanied high graft-versus-host to host-versus-graft clonal ratios in allografts.

Notes on this clone: The antigen is undetermined.

Libraries were prepared by immunoSEQ multiplex PCR; TCRdb keeps only in-frame clonotypes and omits some of them. The sample records some 85,000 clones, roughly 90% being singletons. Germline assignment: CDR1 MNHEY and CDR2 SVGAGI. The V end was cut by 7 bases, the J end by 4 bases, with 11 bases between. The CDR3 is 12 residues long. This clonotype originated in a human donor who was the organ donor for an intestinal transplant. This specimen was unstimulated CD8+ T cells sorted from spleen or lymph node cells, taken before transplant. The V call is TRBV6-5, the J call TRBJ2-7; no reliable D call. CDR3 coding DNA: TGTGCCAGCATGGCAGTCTCATACGAGCAGTACTTC. Its protein product is CASMAVSYEQYF.